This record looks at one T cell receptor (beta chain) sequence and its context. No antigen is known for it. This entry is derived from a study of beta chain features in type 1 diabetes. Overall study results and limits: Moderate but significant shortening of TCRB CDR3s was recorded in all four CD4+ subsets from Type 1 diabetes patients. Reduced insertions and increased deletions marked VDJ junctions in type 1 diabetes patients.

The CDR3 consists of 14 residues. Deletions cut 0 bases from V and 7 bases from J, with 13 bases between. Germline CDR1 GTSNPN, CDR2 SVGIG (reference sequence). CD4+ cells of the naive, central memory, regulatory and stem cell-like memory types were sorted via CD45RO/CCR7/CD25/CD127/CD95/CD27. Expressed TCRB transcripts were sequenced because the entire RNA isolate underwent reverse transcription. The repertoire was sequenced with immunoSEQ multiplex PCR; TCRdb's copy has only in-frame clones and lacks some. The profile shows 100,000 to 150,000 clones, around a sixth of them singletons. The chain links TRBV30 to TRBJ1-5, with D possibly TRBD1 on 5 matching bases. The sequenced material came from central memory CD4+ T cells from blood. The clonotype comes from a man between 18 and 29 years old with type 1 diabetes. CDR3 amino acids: CAWSVNQGYQPQHF. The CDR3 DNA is TGTGCCTGGAGTGTAAACCAGGGTTACCAGCCCCAGCATTTT.